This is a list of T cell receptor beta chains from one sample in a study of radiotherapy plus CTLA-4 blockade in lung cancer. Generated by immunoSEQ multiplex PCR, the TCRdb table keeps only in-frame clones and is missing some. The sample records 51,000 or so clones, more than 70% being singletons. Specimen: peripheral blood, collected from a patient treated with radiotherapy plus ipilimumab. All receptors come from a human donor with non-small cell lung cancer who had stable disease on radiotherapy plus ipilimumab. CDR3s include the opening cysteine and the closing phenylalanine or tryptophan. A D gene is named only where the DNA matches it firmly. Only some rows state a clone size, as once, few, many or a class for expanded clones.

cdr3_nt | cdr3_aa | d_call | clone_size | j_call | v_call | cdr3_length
TGTGCCAGCAGGGTCACGGGGGTATATACTGAAGCTTTCTTT | CASRVTGVYTEAFF | - | - | TRBJ1-1 | TRBV2 | 14
TGTGCCAGCAGCCTCCAGGGGGCTGAAAAACTGTTTTTT | CASSLQGAEKLFF | TRBD1 | once | TRBJ1-4 | TRBV7-2 | 13
TGCGCCAGCAGCCCTCCAAGGGGGTATGGCTACACCTTC | CASSPPRGYGYTF | - | few | TRBJ1-2 | TRBV5-1 | 13
TGTGCCAGCAGTTCTGAGGATACGCAGTATTTT | CASSSEDTQYF | - | - | TRBJ2-3 | TRBV27 | 11
TGTGCCAGCAGCTTTAGGGCGGGGTCCTACAATGAGCAGTTCTTC | CASSFRAGSYNEQFF | - | - | TRBJ2-1 | TRBV11-2 | 15
TGTGCCAGCAGCCCACAGGGACCGGGAAACACCATATATTTT | CASSPQGPGNTIYF | - | - | TRBJ1-3 | TRBV7-3 | 14
TGTGCCAGCAGCCGTGAGTATCCTCGGGCAGATACGCAGTATTTT | CASSREYPRADTQYF | - | - | TRBJ2-3 | TRBV11-2 | 15
TGTGCCAGCAGCCCGGACAGGGGAAATTCACCCCTCCACTTT | CASSPDRGNSPLHF | TRBD1 | - | TRBJ1-6 | TRBV2 | 14
TGTGCCAGCAGTCAGTCACAGGGTTCTAACTATGGCTACACCTTC | CASSQSQGSNYGYTF | - | - | TRBJ1-2 | TRBV27 | 15
TGTGCCAGCAGCGTAGCTCACCTGGGTGAGCAGTTCTTC | CASSVAHLGEQFF | - | few | TRBJ2-1 | TRBV9 | 13
TGTGCCAGTCAGACAGGGCCGTGGAACACTGAAGCTTTCTTT | CASQTGPWNTEAFF | TRBD1 | - | TRBJ1-1 | TRBV19 | 14
TGTGCCAGCAGGCCCGGGACAGGGGCTAACTATGGCTACACCTTC | CASRPGTGANYGYTF | TRBD1 | - | TRBJ1-2 | TRBV6-4 | 15
TGTGCCAGCAGCTTAAACACCGGGACAGAGGTCCACACCATATATTTT | CASSLNTGTEVHTIYF | TRBD1 | - | TRBJ1-3 | TRBV7-6 | 16
TGCGCCAGCAGCGAGGGACAGGGCTCCTACGAGCAGTACTTC | CASSEGQGSYEQYF | TRBD1 | - | TRBJ2-7 | TRBV5-1 | 14
TGTGCCAGCAGCTTAGCGCGGAACACTGAAGCTTTCTTT | CASSLARNTEAFF | - | - | TRBJ1-1 | TRBV7-8 | 13
TGTGCCAGCAGCAAAGCGGCCCGGGCGCGACAGAAGACTGAAGCTTTCTTT | CASSKAARARQKTEAFF | - | few | TRBJ1-1 | TRBV21-1 | 17
TGTGCCAGCAGCTTTTGGGGGAAATATGGGGATGGCTACACCTTC | CASSFWGKYGDGYTF | - | - | TRBJ1-2 | TRBV5-6 | 15
TGTGCCAGCAGCTCGGGACTTCGAGAAAAACTGTTTTTT | CASSSGLREKLFF | - | - | TRBJ1-4 | TRBV9 | 13
TGTGCCAGCAGTCACAGGGGGCTCAACAATCAGCCCCAGCATTTT | CASSHRGLNNQPQHF | TRBD1 | once | TRBJ1-5 | TRBV27 | 15
TGTGCCAGCAGTTTAACCCTAGGGGCCTCTGGAAACACCATATATTTT | CASSLTLGASGNTIYF | - | - | TRBJ1-3 | TRBV28 | 16
TGTGCCAGCAGCGTCTCCCCGGGTGGTGAGGAGACCCAGTACTTC | CASSVSPGGEETQYF | - | few | TRBJ2-5 | TRBV9 | 15
TGTGCCAGCAGCTCTGCCGGGACTAGCTACAATGAGCAGTTCTTC | CASSSAGTSYNEQFF | TRBD2 | once | TRBJ2-1 | TRBV5-4 | 15
TGTGCCAGCAGTTACTCAGACAGCTCCTATGGCTACACCTTC | CASSYSDSSYGYTF | - | - | TRBJ1-2 | TRBV6-5 | 14
TGCGCCAGCAGCTCGTCCGAGGGGTCTGGCACTGAAGCTTTCTTT | CASSSSEGSGTEAFF | - | - | TRBJ1-1 | TRBV5-1 | 15
TGTGCCAGCAGTTTTTATGGCTATGGCTACACCTTC | CASSFYGYGYTF | - | - | TRBJ1-2 | TRBV27 | 12
TGTGCCAGCAGCTGGGGACAGACGAACACCGGGGAGCTGTTTTTT | CASSWGQTNTGELFF | TRBD1 | few | TRBJ2-2 | TRBV5-6 | 15